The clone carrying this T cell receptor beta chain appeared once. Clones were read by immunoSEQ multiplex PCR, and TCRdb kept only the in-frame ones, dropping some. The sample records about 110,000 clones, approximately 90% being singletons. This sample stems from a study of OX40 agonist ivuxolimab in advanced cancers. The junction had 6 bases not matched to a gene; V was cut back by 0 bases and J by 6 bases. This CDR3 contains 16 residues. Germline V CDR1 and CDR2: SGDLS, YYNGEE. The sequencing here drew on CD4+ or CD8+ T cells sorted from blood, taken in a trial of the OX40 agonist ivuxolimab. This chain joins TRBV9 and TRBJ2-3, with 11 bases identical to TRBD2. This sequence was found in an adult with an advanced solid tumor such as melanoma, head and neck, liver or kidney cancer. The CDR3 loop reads CASSVVGLAGRDTQYF. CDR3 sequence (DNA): TGTGCCAGCAGCGTAGTTGGACTAGCGGGCCGGGATACGCAGTATTTT.